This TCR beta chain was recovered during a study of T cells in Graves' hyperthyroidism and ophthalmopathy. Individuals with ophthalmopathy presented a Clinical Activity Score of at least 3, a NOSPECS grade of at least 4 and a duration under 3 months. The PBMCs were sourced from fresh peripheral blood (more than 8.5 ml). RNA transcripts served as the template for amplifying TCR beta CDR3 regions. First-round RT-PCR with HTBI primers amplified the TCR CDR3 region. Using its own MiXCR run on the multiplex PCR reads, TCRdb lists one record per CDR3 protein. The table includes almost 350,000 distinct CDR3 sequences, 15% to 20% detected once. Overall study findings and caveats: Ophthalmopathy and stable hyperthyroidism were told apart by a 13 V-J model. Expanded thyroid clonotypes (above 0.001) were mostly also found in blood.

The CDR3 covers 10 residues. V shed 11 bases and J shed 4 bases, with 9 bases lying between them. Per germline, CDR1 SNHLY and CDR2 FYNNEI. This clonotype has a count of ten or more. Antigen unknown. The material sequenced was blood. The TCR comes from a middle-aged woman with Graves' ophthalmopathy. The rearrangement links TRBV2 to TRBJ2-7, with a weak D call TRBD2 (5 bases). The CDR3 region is CASGEYEQYF. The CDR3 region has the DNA TGTGCCTCCGGGGAGTACGAGCAGTACTTC.